This T cell receptor beta chain comes out of a study of blood T cell repertoires in COVID-19. Clones were sequenced by immunoSEQ multiplex PCR, and TCRdb holds only the in-frame ones, with some missing. This table has fewer than 250,000 clones, around 84% appearing once. This CDR3 is 14 amino acids long. V lost 5 bases and J lost 2, with 12 bases in between. Germline assignment: CDR1 SNHLY and CDR2 FYNNEI. This clone was detected a few times. The source is a man aged 25 to 40 with active or convalescent COVID-19. Sequencing input: peripheral blood. The rearrangement links TRBV2 to TRBJ2-5; D is ambiguous. The CDR3 region has the DNA TGTGCCAGCAGTCCTCTGACAATACAAGAGACCCAGTACTTC. Translated, it gives CASSPLTIQETQYF. Using reference TRBV2 and TRBJ2-5 for the parts outside the CDR3, the full variable domain is EPEVTQTPSHQVTQMGQEVILRCVPISNHLYFYWYRQILGQKVEFLVSFYNNEISEKSEIFDDQFSVERPDGSNFTLKIRSTKLEDSAMYFCASSPLTIQETQYFGPGTRLLVL.